The next 28 T cell receptor beta chains were all read from a single sample in a study of T cell changes during pregnancy in multiple sclerosis. TCRdb's table, derived via immunoSEQ multiplex PCR, lists solely in-frame clones and lacks some. The sample contains approximately 30,000 clones, almost 90% of which appear only once. The sample was CD8+ T cells from peripheral blood mononuclear cells, taken in the second trimester of pregnancy. Receptor source: a female donor with multiple sclerosis, enrolled in a pregnancy study.

This chain links TRBV7-2 with TRBJ2-2; TRBD1 might be the D (5 bases). Trimming shortened V by 3 bases and J by 4 bases, and 6 bases separated the two germline ends. The CDR3 loop spans 13 amino acids. Germline values: CDR1 SGHTA, CDR2 FQGNSA. CDR3 sequence: CASSLDITGELFF. As DNA, the CDR3 is TGTGCCAGCAGCTTGGACATCACCGGGGAGCTGTTTTTT.

This clone was recorded many times. This sequence joins TRBV4-3 and TRBJ1-3, with D maybe TRBD1 (5 bases). The V end was cut by 0 bases, the J end by 3 bases, with 9 bases between. Germline CDR1 is LGHNA and CDR2 is YSLEER. The CDR3 sequence is 15 residues long. CDR3: CASSQDWGGGNTIYF. The CDR3 DNA reads TGCGCCAGCAGCCAAGATTGGGGGGGTGGAAACACCATATATTTT.

As to this clone: One end of the junction does not line up with germline, which may come from a read error. V usage is TRBV7-3 and J usage is TRBJ1-6, with 7 positions matching TRBD1. CDR1 and CDR2 from the germline V gene are SGHTA and FQGTGA. The CDR3 consists of 13 residues. Here the CDR3 reads CASSLTGGQNLRF. The CDR3 DNA reads TGTGCCAGCAGCTTAACGGGGGGACAGAACCTCCGCTTT.

V is TRBV7-3 and J is TRBJ2-2, with 8 bases lining up with TRBD2. The germline V gene encodes CDR1 SGHTA and CDR2 FQGTGA. V lost 7 bases and J lost 4; bases outside the gene matches: 8. The CDR3 contains 15 residues. The CDR3 nucleotides read TGTGCCAGCACCCCCGGGGGGGGCTCCACCGGGGAGCTGTTTTTT. The encoded protein is CASTPGGGSTGELFF.

The chain has TRBV7-3 and TRBJ2-2, with D perhaps TRBD2 (5 bases). The germline V gene encodes CDR1 SGHTA and CDR2 FQGTGA. The CDR3 covers 13 residues. V gave up 5 bases and J gave up 5 bases, with 9 bases separating them. The DNA of the CDR3 is TGTGCCAGCAGCCCAACGGGGACCGGGGAGCTGTTTTTT. Translation gives CASSPTGTGELFF.

The table lists this clone with a count of one. The V gene is TRBV27, the J gene TRBJ2-6; possibly TRBD2 for D (6 bases). The germline V gene encodes CDR1 MNHEY and CDR2 SMNVEV (reference sequence). The CDR3 extends over 15 amino acids. V lost 6 bases, J lost 9 bases, and 18 bases lay in between. CDR3 nucleotides: TGTGCCAGCAGCTCCCTCGGGGGACGCGGCAACGTCCTGACTTTC. It yields the protein CASSSLGGRGNVLTF.

This chain joins TRBV27 and TRBJ2-7, with 12 positions matching TRBD2. The CDR3 consists of 16 residues. The V and J ends lost 0 bases and 4 bases, in that order; junction bases with no gene match: 4. From germline, CDR1 is MNHEY and CDR2 SMNVEV (reference sequence). CDR3 sequence reads: CASSLSSGTSGYEQYF. The CDR3 coding sequence is TGTGCCAGCAGTTTATCGAGTGGGACTAGCGGGTACGAGCAGTACTTC.

The chain couples TRBV5-5 to TRBJ1-6, with D hard to call. Trimming took 4 bases from V and 3 from J, leaving 17 bases between them. Germline assignment: CDR1 SGHKS and CDR2 YYEKEE (reference sequence). The CDR3 runs to 17 residues. The CDR3 region has the DNA TGTGCCAGCAGCCCCCAGAGGGTGAAGGACTATAATTCACCCCTCCACTTT. This sequence encodes CASSPQRVKDYNSPLHF. Using reference TRBV5-5 and TRBJ1-6 for the parts outside the CDR3, the full variable domain is DAGVTQSPTHLIKTRGQQVTLRCSPISGHKSVSWYQQVLGQGPQFIFQYYEKEERGRGNFPDRFSARQFPNYSSELNVNALLLGDSALYLCASSPQRVKDYNSPLHFGNGTRLTVT.

This chain links TRBV27 with TRBJ2-1; D remains unclear. The CDR3 is made up of 15 amino acids. CDR1 is MNHEY, CDR2 SMNVEV, per germline (reference sequence). Trimming shortened V by 2 bases and J by 0 bases, and 8 bases separated the two germline ends. The CDR3 spells CASSLGPGSYNEQFF. The CDR3, as DNA: TGTGCCAGCAGTTTAGGGCCAGGCTCCTACAATGAGCAGTTCTTC.

This clone was detected once. V gene TRBV19 combines with J gene TRBJ1-2; the D is unclear. CDR1 and CDR2 (germline): LNHDA, SQIVND (reference sequence). CDR3 length: 12 residues. Trimming cost V 9 bases and J 0 bases, with 8 bases left between them. The CDR3 DNA reads TGTGCCAGCATCGGAGCTAACTATGGCTACACCTTC. This encodes CASIGANYGYTF.

The chain joins TRBV18 to TRBJ1-1; no clear D gene. V was pared by 3 bases and J by 11 bases, with 13 bases between. In germline, CDR1 is KGHSH, CDR2 LQKENI. The CDR3 contains 12 residues. CDR3 amino acids: CASSPGSLMAFF. CDR3 nucleotides: TGTGCCAGCTCACCTGGTTCACTTATGGCTTTCTTT.

The chain has TRBV27 and TRBJ2-1; tentatively, D is TRBD2 (5 bases). V lost 2 bases to trimming and J lost 4 bases, with 9 bases between them. This CDR3 is built from 14 residues. Per the germline V gene, CDR1 is MNHEY and CDR2 is SMNVEV (reference sequence). The CDR3, as DNA: TGTGCCAGCAGTTTAGGTGAGGGTTACAATGAGCAGTTCTTC. This gives the protein CASSLGEGYNEQFF.

The chain employs TRBV5-5 and TRBJ1-3, with TRBD1 identical over 8 bases. Germline V gene data show CDR1 as SGHKS and CDR2 as YYEKEE (reference sequence). CDR3 size: 17 residues. V lost 4 bases, J lost 3 bases, and 12 bases stayed unmatched. The CDR3, as DNA: TGTGCCAGCAGCCGAATGACAGGGGTATGGAGTGGAAACACCATATATTTT. This sequence encodes CASSRMTGVWSGNTIYF.

The chain joins TRBV4-1 to TRBJ2-7; TRBD2 aligns across 9 bases. V shed 5 bases and J 0 bases; nucleotides not matched to a gene: 8. Germline values: CDR1 MGHRA, CDR2 YSYEKL. There are 16 residues in the CDR3. The CDR3 DNA reads as TGCGCCAGCAGCTTGCGGGGTAGCGGGGGCTCCTACGAGCAGTACTTC. Translation: CASSLRGSGGSYEQYF.

V gene TRBV5-6 combines with J gene TRBJ2-1; D unclear. Trimming stripped 1 base from V and 9 bases from J, with 14 bases between. Germline V gives CDR1 SGHDT, CDR2 YYEEEE. The CDR3 spans 14 residues. The CDR3 DNA sequence: TGTGCCAGCAGCTTGCGGGTACTCGCCGTTGAGCAGTTCTTC. It codes for CASSLRVLAVEQFF.

This clone was recorded only once. The V call is TRBV27, the J call TRBJ2-1; 10 positions agree with TRBD1. The CDR3 consists of 13 residues. The V gene end was trimmed by 7 bases and the J gene end by 7 bases; junction bases not matched to a gene: 4. The germline gives CDR1 MNHEY, CDR2 SMNVEV (reference sequence). The CDR3, as DNA: TGTGCCAGCAAACGGGACAGGGGTAATGAGCAGTTCTTC. Its protein is CASKRDRGNEQFF.

The rearrangement joins TRBV9 to TRBJ2-3, with TRBD2 matching 9 bases. After removal of 0 bases from V and 6 bases from J, the junction contained 8 bases not matched to a gene. Germline CDR1 SGDLS, CDR2 YYNGEE. There are 16 residues in the CDR3. The CDR3 DNA reads TGTGCCAGCAGCGTAGGGGGCGGGGGGGCCTCCGATACGCAGTATTTT. This sequence encodes CASSVGGGGASDTQYF.

The chain carries TRBV6-5 and TRBJ2-1; D is perhaps TRBD2 (6 bases). Germline CDR1 MNHEY, CDR2 SVGAGI. This CDR3 has 14 amino acids. V lost 6 bases, J lost 7 bases, and 16 bases lay in between. Written as DNA, the CDR3 is TGTGCCAGCAGGCCTAACGTCGGGGGAAATGAGCAGTTCTTC. It translates to CASRPNVGGNEQFF.

The chain employs TRBV5-6 and TRBJ2-3; 8 bases are shared with TRBD2. Unmatched junction bases numbered 6, after V lost 4 bases and J lost 8 bases. Germline V lookup: CDR1 SGHDT, CDR2 YYEEEE. The length of the CDR3 is 13 residues. This CDR3 is CASSPGSGVTQYF. In nucleotides, the CDR3 is TGTGCCAGCAGCCCGGGTAGCGGGGTTACGCAGTATTTT.

The chain uses TRBV27 and TRBJ2-1; D is perhaps TRBD2 (6 bases). The CDR3 runs to 14 residues. Trimming took 1 base from V and 2 from J, leaving 6 bases between them. Germline assignment: CDR1 MNHEY and CDR2 SMNVEV (reference sequence). The CDR3 DNA reads TGTGCCAGCAGTTTATGGGGGGCCTACAATGAGCAGTTCTTC. Residues: CASSLWGAYNEQFF.

The table lists this clone with a few counts. The chain couples TRBV6-4 to TRBJ2-2; TRBD2 agrees at 9 bases. V lost 4 bases, J lost 3 bases, and 0 bases stayed unmatched. The germline CDR1 and CDR2 sequences are MRHNA and SNTAGT. The CDR3 consists of 14 residues. CDR3 bases: TGTGCCAGCAGTGCTAGCGGGGACACCGGGGAGCTGTTTTTT. Encoded protein: CASSASGDTGELFF.

The V gene is TRBV9, the J gene TRBJ2-6, with D unresolved. Germline CDR1 SGDLS, CDR2 YYNGEE. The CDR3 is made up of 14 amino acids. Trimming removed 2 bases from V and 1 base from J, with 4 bases in between. DNA of the CDR3: TGTGCCAGCAGCGTTTATTCTGGGGCCAACGTCCTGACTTTC. It translates to CASSVYSGANVLTF.

The chain links TRBV6-5 to TRBJ2-1; D might be TRBD2 (6 bases). Germline V lookup: CDR1 MNHEY, CDR2 SVGAGI. V was shortened by 5 bases and J by 10 bases, with 9 bases between the two germline ends. CDR3 size: 11 residues. The chain's CDR3 is CASSPGLEQFF. In DNA, the CDR3 is TGTGCCAGCAGTCCCGGACTAGAGCAGTTCTTC.

In this sample, this clone is medium-sized. This chain joins TRBV5-4 and TRBJ1-1; 7 nucleotides match TRBD1. V was pared by 4 bases and J by 5 bases, with 5 bases of the junction left unmatched. CDR3 length: 13 residues. Germline V gene lookup returns CDR1 SGHNT and CDR2 YYREEE (reference sequence). CDR3 sequence: CASSIDRETEAFF. CDR3 bases: TGTGCCAGCAGCATTGACAGGGAAACTGAAGCTTTCTTT.

The sample holds one count of this clone. J is TRBJ2-6 and V is TRBV6-1; TRBD1 might be the D (6 bases). Germline CDR1 is MNHNS and CDR2 is SASEGT. The CDR3 loop spans 15 amino acids. V lost 6 bases and J 1 base, leaving 10 bases between the germline ends. CDR3 amino acids: CASREQGSGANVLTF. The DNA for the CDR3 is TGTGCCAGCAGGGAACAGGGTTCTGGGGCCAACGTCCTGACTTTC.

The chain has TRBV7-2 and TRBJ1-2, with D unresolved. The CDR3 extends over 14 amino acids. Germline V lookup: CDR1 SGHTA, CDR2 FQGNSA. V shed 0 bases and J shed 2 bases, with 7 bases lying between them. CDR3 nucleotide sequence: TGTGCCAGCAGCTTAGCCGGACTGAACTATGGCTACACCTTC. Its protein is CASSLAGLNYGYTF. Full variable domain (rest looked up from reference TRBV7-2 and TRBJ1-2): GAGVSQSPSNKVTEKGKDVELRCDPISGHTALYWYRQSLGQGLEFLIYFQGNSAPDKSGLPSDRFSAERTGGSVSTLTIQRTQQEDSAVYLCASSLAGLNYGYTFGSGTRLTVV.

The chain links TRBV15 to TRBJ2-7; 11 bases line up with TRBD2. In germline, CDR1 is LNHNV, CDR2 YYDKDF (reference sequence). The trim removed 6 bases at V and 3 bases at J, leaving 7 bases unmatched. This CDR3 is 15 amino acids long. The CDR3 region is CATRLLAGDFYEQYF. The CDR3 DNA follows: TGTGCCACCAGACTACTAGCGGGGGATTTCTACGAGCAGTACTTC.

The chain combines TRBV9 with TRBJ2-1; 12 nucleotides align to TRBD2. Germline V gene lookup returns CDR1 SGDLS and CDR2 YYNGEE. V dropped 6 bases and J dropped 9; count of bases not matched to a gene: 13. The CDR3 is 16 residues long. The CDR3 nucleotides are TGTGCCAGCACCCCCTTTGGGCTAGCGGGGGGGGGTGAGCAGTTCTTC. Amino acid sequence: CASTPFGLAGGGEQFF.